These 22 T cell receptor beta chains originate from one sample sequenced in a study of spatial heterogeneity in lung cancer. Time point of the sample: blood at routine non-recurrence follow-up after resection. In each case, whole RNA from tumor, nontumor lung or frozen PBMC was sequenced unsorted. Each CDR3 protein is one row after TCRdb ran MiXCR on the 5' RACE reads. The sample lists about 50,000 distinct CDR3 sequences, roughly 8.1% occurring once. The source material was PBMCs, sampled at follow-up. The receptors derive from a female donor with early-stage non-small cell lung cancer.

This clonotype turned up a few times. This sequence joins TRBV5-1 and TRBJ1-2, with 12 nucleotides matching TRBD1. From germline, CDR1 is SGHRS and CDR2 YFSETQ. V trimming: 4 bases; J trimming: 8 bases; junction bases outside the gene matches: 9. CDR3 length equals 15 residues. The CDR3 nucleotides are TGCGCCAGCAGCCCGGAGGGACAGGGGGCGCGAGGCTACACCTTC. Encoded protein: CASSPEGQGARGYTF.

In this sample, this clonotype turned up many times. In DNA, the CDR3 is TGTGCCAGCAGCTCTCGGACAGGCAAACAAGAGACCCAGTACTTC. This encodes CASSSRTGKQETQYF. The rearrangement links TRBV7-6 to TRBJ2-5, with 7 bases aligning to TRBD1. CDR1 is SGHVS, CDR2 FNYEAQ, per germline. The CDR3 contains 15 residues. Trimming removed 4 bases from V and 2 bases from J; junction bases left unmatched: 7.

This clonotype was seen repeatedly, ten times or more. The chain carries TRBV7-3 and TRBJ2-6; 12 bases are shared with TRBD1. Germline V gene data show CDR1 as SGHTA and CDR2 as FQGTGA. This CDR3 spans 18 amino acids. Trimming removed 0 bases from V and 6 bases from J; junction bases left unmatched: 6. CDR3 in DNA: TGTGCCAGCAGCTTAACTGGGACAGGGGGCAGGGAGGCCAACGTCCTGACTTTC. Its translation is CASSLTGTGGREANVLTF.

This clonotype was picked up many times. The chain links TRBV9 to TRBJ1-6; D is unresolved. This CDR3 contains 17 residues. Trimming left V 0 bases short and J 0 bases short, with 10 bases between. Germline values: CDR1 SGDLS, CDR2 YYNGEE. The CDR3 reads CASSVEIESSYNSPLHF. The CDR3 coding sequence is TGTGCCAGCAGCGTAGAGATAGAAAGCTCCTATAATTCACCCCTCCACTTT.

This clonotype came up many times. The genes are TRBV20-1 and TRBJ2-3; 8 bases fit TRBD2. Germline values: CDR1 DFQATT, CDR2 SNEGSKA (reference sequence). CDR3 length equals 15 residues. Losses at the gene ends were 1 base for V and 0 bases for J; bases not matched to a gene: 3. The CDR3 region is CSARGAGASTDTQYF. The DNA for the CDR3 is TGCAGTGCTAGAGGAGCGGGGGCTAGCACAGATACGCAGTATTTT.

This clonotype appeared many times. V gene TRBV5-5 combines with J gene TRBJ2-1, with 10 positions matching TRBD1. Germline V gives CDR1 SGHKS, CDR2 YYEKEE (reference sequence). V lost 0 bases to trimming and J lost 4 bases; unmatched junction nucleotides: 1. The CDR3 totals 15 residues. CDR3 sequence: CASSLGDRGYNEQFF. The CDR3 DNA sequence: TGTGCCAGCAGCTTGGGGGACAGGGGATACAATGAGCAGTTCTTC.

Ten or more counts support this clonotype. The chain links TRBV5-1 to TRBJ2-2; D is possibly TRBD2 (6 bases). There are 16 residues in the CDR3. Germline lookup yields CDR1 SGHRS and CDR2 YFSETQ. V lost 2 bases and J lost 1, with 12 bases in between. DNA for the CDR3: TGCGCCAGCAGCTTTTATGCGGGGTGGAACACCGGGGAGCTGTTTTTT. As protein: CASSFYAGWNTGELFF.

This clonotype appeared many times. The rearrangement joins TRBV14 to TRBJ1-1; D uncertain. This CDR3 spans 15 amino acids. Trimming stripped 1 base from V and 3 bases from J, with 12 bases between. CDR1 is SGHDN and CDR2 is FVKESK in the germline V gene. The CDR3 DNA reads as TGTGCCAGCAGCCAAGTTCTGGGGATGTACACTGAAGCTTTCTTT. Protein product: CASSQVLGMYTEAFF.

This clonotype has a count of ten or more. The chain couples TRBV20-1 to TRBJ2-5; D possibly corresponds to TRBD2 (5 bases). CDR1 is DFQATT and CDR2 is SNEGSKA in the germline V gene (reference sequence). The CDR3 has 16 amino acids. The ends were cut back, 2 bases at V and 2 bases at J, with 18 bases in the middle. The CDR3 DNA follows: TGCAGTGCTAGACCGTGGGGAGAACTTTTACAAGAGACCCAGTACTTC. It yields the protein CSARPWGELLQETQYF.

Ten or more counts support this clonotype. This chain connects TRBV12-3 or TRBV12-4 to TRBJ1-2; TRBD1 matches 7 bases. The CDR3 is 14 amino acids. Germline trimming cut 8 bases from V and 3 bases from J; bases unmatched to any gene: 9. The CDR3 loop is CASVLQGPDYGYTF. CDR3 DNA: TGTGCCAGCGTATTACAGGGGCCAGACTATGGCTACACCTTC.

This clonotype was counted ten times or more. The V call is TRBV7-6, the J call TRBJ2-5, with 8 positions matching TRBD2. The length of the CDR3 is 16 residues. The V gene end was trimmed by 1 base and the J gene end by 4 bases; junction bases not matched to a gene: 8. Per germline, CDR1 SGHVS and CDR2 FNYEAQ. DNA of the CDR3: TGTGCCAGCAGCTTAGTCGCCAGCGGGGGCGGAGAGACCCAGTACTTC. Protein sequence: CASSLVASGGGETQYF.

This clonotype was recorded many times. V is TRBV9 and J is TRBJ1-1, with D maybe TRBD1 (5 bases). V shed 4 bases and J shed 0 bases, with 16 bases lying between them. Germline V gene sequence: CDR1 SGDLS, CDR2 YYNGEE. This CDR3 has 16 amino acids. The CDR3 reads CASSTDSGTVNTEAFF. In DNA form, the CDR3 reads TGTGCCAGCAGCACAGATTCCGGGACGGTGAACACTGAAGCTTTCTTT.

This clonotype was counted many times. The CDR3 region is CSAYGQGTDTQYF. The CDR3 DNA reads as TGCAGTGCTTACGGACAGGGCACAGATACGCAGTATTTT. This chain joins TRBV20-1 and TRBJ2-3, with TRBD1 matching 7 bases. J gave up 1 base and V 5 bases, and 3 bases lay outside the gene matches. The CDR3 loop spans 13 amino acids. The germline V gene encodes CDR1 DFQATT and CDR2 SNEGSKA (reference sequence).

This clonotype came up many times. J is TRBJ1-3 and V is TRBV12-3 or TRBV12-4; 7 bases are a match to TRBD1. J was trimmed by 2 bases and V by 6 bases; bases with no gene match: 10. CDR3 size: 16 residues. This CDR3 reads CASSPGGPGAGNTIYF. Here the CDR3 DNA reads TGTGCCAGCAGCCCAGGGGGGCCCGGGGCTGGAAACACCATATATTTT.

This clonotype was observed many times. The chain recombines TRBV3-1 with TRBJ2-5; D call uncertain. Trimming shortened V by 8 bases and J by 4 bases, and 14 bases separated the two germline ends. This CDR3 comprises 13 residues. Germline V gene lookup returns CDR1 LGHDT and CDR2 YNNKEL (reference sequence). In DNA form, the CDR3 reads TGTGCCAGCCTCCGGACCAATTCAGAGACCCAGTACTTC. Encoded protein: CASLRTNSETQYF.

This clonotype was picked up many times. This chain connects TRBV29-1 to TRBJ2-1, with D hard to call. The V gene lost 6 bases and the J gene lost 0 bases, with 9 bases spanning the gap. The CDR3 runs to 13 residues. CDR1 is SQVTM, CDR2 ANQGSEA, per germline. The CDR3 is CSVRYSSYNEQFF. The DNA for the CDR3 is TGCAGCGTCAGATACAGCTCCTACAATGAGCAGTTCTTC.

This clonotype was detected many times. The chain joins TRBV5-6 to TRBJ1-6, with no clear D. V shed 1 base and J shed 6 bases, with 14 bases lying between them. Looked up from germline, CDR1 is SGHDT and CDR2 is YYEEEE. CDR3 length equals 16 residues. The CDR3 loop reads CASSLLDTVANSPLHF. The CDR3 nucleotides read TGTGCCAGCAGCTTGTTAGACACGGTGGCTAATTCACCCCTCCACTTT.

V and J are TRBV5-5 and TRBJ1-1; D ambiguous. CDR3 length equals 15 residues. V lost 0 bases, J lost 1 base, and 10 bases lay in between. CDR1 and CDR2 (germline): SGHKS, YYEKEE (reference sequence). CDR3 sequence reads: CASSLVQMGNTEAFF. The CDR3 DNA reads TGTGCCAGCAGCTTGGTCCAGATGGGGAACACTGAAGCTTTCTTT.

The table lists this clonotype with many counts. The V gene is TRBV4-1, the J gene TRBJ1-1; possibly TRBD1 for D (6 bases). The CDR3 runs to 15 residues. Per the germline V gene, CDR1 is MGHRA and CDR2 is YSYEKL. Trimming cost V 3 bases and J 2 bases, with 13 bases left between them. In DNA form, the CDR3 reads TGCGCCAGCAGCCATACAGGGAATACAAACACTGAAGCTTTCTTT. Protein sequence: CASSHTGNTNTEAFF.

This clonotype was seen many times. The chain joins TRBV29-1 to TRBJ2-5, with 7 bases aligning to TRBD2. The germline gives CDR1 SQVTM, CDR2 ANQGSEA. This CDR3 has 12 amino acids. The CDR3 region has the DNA TGCAGTGGCCGAGCGGGGCGAGAGACCCAGTACTTC. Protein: CSGRAGRETQYF.

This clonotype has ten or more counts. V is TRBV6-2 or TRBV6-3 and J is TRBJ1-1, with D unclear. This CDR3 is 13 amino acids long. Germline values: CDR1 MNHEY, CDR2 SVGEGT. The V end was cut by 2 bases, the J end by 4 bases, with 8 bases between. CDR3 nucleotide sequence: TGTGCCAGCAGTTACGGGTTTGGCACTGAAGCTTTCTTT. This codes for CASSYGFGTEAFF.

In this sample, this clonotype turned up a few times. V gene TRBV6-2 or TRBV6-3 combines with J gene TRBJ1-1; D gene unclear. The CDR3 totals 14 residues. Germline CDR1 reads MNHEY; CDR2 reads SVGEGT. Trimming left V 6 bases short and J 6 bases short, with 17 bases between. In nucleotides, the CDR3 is TGTGCCAGCAGGAAGAGGGAATACTCCCCTGAAGCTTTCTTT. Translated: CASRKREYSPEAFF.